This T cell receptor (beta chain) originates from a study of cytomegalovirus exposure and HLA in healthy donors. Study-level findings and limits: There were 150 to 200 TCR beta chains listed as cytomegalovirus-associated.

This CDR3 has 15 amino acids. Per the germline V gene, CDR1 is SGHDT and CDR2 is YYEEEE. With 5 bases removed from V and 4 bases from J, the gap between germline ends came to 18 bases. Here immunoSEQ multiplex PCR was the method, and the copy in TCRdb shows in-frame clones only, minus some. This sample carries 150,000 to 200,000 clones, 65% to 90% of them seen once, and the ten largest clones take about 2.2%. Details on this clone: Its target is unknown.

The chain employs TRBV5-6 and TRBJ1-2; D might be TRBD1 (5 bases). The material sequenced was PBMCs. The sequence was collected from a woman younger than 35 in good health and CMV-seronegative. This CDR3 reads CASRPGPQGTYGYTF. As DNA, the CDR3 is TGTGCCAGCAGACCAGGGCCCCAGGGAACCTATGGCTACACCTTC.